These T cell receptor beta chains were read from a single sample in a study of OX40 agonist ivuxolimab in advanced cancers. Profiled with immunoSEQ multiplex PCR; TCRdb holds only in-frame clones, not every one. The sample shows 50,000 to 75,000 clones, around 86% of them seen only once. The input for sequencing was CD4+ or CD8+ T cells sorted from blood, taken in a trial of the OX40 agonist ivuxolimab. These receptors were obtained from an adult with an advanced solid tumor such as melanoma, head and neck, liver or kidney cancer. The CDR3 runs from the conserved cysteine through the conserved F or W. D genes are given only for firm matches. Only part of the rows carry a size: once, few, many, or a class if the clone is expanded.

abundance,v_gene,d_gene,j_gene,CDR3nt,CDR3aa
once,TRBV19,TRBD1,TRBJ1-5,TGTGCCAGTACCGGACAGGGAGGCAATCAGCCCCAGCATTTT,CASTGQGGNQPQHF
-,TRBV15,TRBD1,TRBJ1-4,TGTGCCACCAGCAGAGTAGCGGGGGACAGAGCCCTGTGGGGAAGACTGTTTTTT,CATSRVAGDRALWGRLFF
-,TRBV9,TRBD1,TRBJ2-2,TGTGCCAGCAGCGCAACCGGGACAGGGACCGGGGAGCTGTTTTTT,CASSATGTGTGELFF
-,TRBV28,-,TRBJ2-7,TGTGCCAGCGGCTCCAGGGTCGACGAGCAGTACTTC,CASGSRVDEQYF
once,TRBV19,-,TRBJ1-1,TGTGCCAGTAGTATAGCGTGGGCAGGGAGGACTGAAGCTTTCTTT,CASSIAWAGRTEAFF
-,TRBV18,-,TRBJ2-7,TGTGCCAGCTCAACCGGGACAAAGAACTACGAGCAGTACTTC,CASSTGTKNYEQYF
-,TRBV5-6,TRBD1,TRBJ2-6,TGTGCCAGCAGCCGCCCGGGACAGGGATACTCTGGGGCCAACGTCCTGACTTTC,CASSRPGQGYSGANVLTF
-,TRBV7-2,-,TRBJ2-3,TGTGCCAGCAGCTACAACTCAGATACGCAGTATTTT,CASSYNSDTQYF
-,TRBV7-3,-,TRBJ2-2,TGTGCCAGCAGCTCCGGGGGGAACACCGGGGAGCTGTTTTTT,CASSSGGNTGELFF
-,TRBV19,-,TRBJ2-7,TGTGCCAGTAGTATAGGGGCTGAATACGAGCAGTACTTC,CASSIGAEYEQYF
-,TRBV7-3,TRBD2,TRBJ2-3,TGTGCCAGCAGCCTCGGACTAGCGGGGGATACGCAGTATTTT,CASSLGLAGDTQYF
-,TRBV7-2,-,TRBJ2-5,TGTGCCAGCAGCTTCCCTACCCAAGAGACCCAGTACTTC,CASSFPTQETQYF
-,TRBV28,-,TRBJ1-6,TGTGCCAGCAGCATCGGACGAAATGTATCACCCCTCCACTTT,CASSIGRNVSPLHF
-,TRBV19,TRBD1,TRBJ2-3,TGTGCCAGCCGGGACAGGGATTTGGGGGCAGATACGCAGTATTTT,CASRDRDLGADTQYF
-,TRBV19,-,TRBJ2-5,TGTGCCAGTAGTATCGACATCGCCAGGGGATTAGGGGAGACCCAGTACTTC,CASSIDIARGLGETQYF
once,TRBV5-4,TRBD1,TRBJ2-5,TGTGCCAGCAGCTCGGGACAGGGGGTCACGGAGACCCAGTACTTC,CASSSGQGVTETQYF
-,TRBV6-1,-,TRBJ1-4,TGTGCCAGCAGTGACAGGATCGGAGAAAAACTGTTTTTT,CASSDRIGEKLFF
few,TRBV7-2,-,TRBJ1-6,TGTGCCAGCAGCTTTGTGACTTCACCCCTCCACTTT,CASSFVTSPLHF
-,TRBV6-5,-,TRBJ2-7,TGTGCCAGCAGTTCAGTCCAGAGGGACTACGAGCAGTACTTC,CASSSVQRDYEQYF
-,TRBV2,-,TRBJ1-5,TGTGCCAGCAGCCGGGGGGCTAATCAGCCCCAGCATTTT,CASSRGANQPQHF
-,TRBV11-2,-,TRBJ2-1,TGTGCCAGCAGCGGGGTTTCGGGTCGGAATACTAATGAGCAGTTCTTC,CASSGVSGRNTNEQFF
few,TRBV11-3,-,TRBJ2-1,TGTGCCAGCAGCTCTGCCACGTCCCGCAATGAGCAGTTCTTC,CASSSATSRNEQFF
-,TRBV6-1,-,TRBJ1-1,TGTGCCAGCGGGCGGATGGGTACTGAAGCTTTCTTT,CASGRMGTEAFF
-,TRBV12-5,TRBD1,TRBJ2-5,TGTGCTAGTGGGGCTGACAGGGATGAGACCCAGTACTTC,CASGADRDETQYF
few,TRBV9,TRBD1,TRBJ1-1,TGTGCCAGCAGCCGAGGACAGGGAGGGTACACTGAAGCTTTCTTT,CASSRGQGGYTEAFF
-,TRBV28,-,TRBJ2-3,TGTGCCAGCAGTTTACGGGATACGCAGTATTTT,CASSLRDTQYF
-,TRBV2,-,TRBJ2-3,TGTGCCAGCAGTGATACACTAGCCGGGACAGATACGCAGTATTTT,CASSDTLAGTDTQYF
-,TRBV6-5,-,TRBJ2-3,TGTGCCAGCAGTTACACGGTTTCCGGCACAGATACGCAGTATTTT,CASSYTVSGTDTQYF
-,TRBV29-1,-,TRBJ1-4,TGCAGCGTTGACGTGGGTGCCGGGGAAAAACTGTTTTTT,CSVDVGAGEKLFF
-,TRBV27,TRBD2,TRBJ2-5,TGTGCCAGCAGTTCCGGACTAGCGGGGACGGGGACCCAGTACTTC,CASSSGLAGTGTQYF
-,TRBV7-2,TRBD2,TRBJ2-3,TGTGCCAGCAGCTTAAGCGGGGGACCAGATACGCAGTATTTT,CASSLSGGPDTQYF
-,TRBV7-2,-,TRBJ1-5,TGTGCCAGCAGCTTAGAGAATCAGCCCCAGCATTTT,CASSLENQPQHF
-,TRBV28,-,TRBJ2-3,TGTGCCAGCAGTAATCAACAGGGAGAGTATTTT,CASSNQQGEYF
-,TRBV30,-,TRBJ2-7,TGTGCCTGGAGGGACCCGGGACCACGTTACGAGCAGTACTTC,CAWRDPGPRYEQYF
-,TRBV6-8,-,TRBJ2-3,TGTGCCAGGAACGGGGGCACAGATACGCAGTATTTT,CARNGGTDTQYF
-,TRBV10-3,TRBD2,TRBJ2-5,TGTGCCATTTCCGGGGGGGCAATCGGAGAGACCCAGTACTTC,CAISGGAIGETQYF
once,TRBV7-2,TRBD1,TRBJ2-5,TGTGCCACTACAGGGGGCTCGGGGGAGACCCAGTACTTC,CATTGGSGETQYF
once,TRBV14,-,TRBJ1-1,TGTGCCAGCAGCCCCCTCCTATTCCAGAAAGGAGCGAACACTGAAGCTTTCTTT,CASSPLLFQKGANTEAFF
once,TRBV4-3,-,TRBJ2-1,TGCGCCAGCAGCCAAGAGGGCCGTGGAGGAGAGCAGTTCTTC,CASSQEGRGGEQFF
-,TRBV7-2,-,TRBJ2-5,TGTGCCAGCAGCTTCAATGGGGAGACCCAGTACTTC,CASSFNGETQYF
-,TRBV6-5,TRBD1,TRBJ1-4,TGTGCCAGCAGTTTCCGGGACAGGGACGAAAAACTGTTTTTT,CASSFRDRDEKLFF
few,TRBV7-2,TRBD2,TRBJ2-5,TGTGCCAGCAGCCTAACGTCTAGCGGCCAAGAGACCCAGTACTTC,CASSLTSSGQETQYF
-,TRBV7-2,-,TRBJ1-2,TGTGCCAGCAGCTTAGTCAGGGAGGGCTACACCTTC,CASSLVREGYTF
-,TRBV27,-,TRBJ1-5,TGTGCCAGCTCTTCCGTAGGGGCAGGGAACAATCAGCCCCAGCATTTT,CASSSVGAGNNQPQHF
-,TRBV28,-,TRBJ2-1,TGTGCCAGCAGACCACCTACAGGGACGGGGCCCTACAATGAGCAGTTCTTC,CASRPPTGTGPYNEQFF
-,TRBV2,-,TRBJ2-3,TGTGCCACCTCTCGGGGAGCGGGTTCCACAGATACGCAGTATTTT,CATSRGAGSTDTQYF
-,TRBV4-1,TRBD2,TRBJ2-2,TGCGCCAGCAGCGAAGCCGGACTAGCGGGCATGAACACCGGGGAGCTGTTTTTT,CASSEAGLAGMNTGELFF
once,TRBV10-2,-,TRBJ1-5,TGCGCCAGCAATGACCAGGGGAATCAGCCCCAGCATTTT,CASNDQGNQPQHF
-,TRBV6-1,-,TRBJ2-3,TGTGCCAGCGCGGGCAGGCCCACAGATACGCAGTATTTT,CASAGRPTDTQYF
-,TRBV18,TRBD1,TRBJ1-2,TGTGCCAGCTCACAGGGGGCGCAGCCGAACTATGGCTACACCTTC,CASSQGAQPNYGYTF
once,TRBV11-2,-,TRBJ1-6,TGTGCCAGCAGCTTAATCGGGACGGAAGATTCACCCCTCCACTTT,CASSLIGTEDSPLHF
-,TRBV5-6,-,TRBJ2-2,TGTGCCAGCAGCTTGTCGACAACGGGCGGGGAGCTGTTTTTT,CASSLSTTGGELFF
once,TRBV11-3,-,TRBJ2-7,TGTGCCAGCAGATCCTTTTCAGGGGCCTACGAGCAGTACTTC,CASRSFSGAYEQYF
-,TRBV5-1,-,TRBJ1-1,TGCGCCAGCAGCCAAAACAGCGGGGACTACACTGAAGCTTTCTTT,CASSQNSGDYTEAFF